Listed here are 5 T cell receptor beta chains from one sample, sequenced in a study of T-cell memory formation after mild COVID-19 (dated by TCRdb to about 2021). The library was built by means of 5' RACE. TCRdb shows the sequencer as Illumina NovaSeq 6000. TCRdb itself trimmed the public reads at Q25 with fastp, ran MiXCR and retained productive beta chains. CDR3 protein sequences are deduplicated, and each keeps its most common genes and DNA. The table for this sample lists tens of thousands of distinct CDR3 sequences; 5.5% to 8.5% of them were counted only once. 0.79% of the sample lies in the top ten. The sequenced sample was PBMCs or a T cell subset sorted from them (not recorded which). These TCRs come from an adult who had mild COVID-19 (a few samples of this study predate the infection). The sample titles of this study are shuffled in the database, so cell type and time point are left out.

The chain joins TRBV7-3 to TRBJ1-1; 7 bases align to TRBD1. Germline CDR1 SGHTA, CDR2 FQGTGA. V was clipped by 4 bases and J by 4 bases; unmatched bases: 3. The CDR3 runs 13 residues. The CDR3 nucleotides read TGTGCCAGCAGCTCGACAGGGACCACTGAAGCTTTCTTT. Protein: CASSSTGTTEAFF.

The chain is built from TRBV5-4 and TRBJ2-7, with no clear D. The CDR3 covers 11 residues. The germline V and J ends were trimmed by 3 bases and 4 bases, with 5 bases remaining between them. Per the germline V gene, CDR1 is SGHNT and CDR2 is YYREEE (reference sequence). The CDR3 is CASSSEYEQYF. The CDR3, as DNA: TGTGCCAGCAGCTCCGAGTACGAGCAGTACTTC.

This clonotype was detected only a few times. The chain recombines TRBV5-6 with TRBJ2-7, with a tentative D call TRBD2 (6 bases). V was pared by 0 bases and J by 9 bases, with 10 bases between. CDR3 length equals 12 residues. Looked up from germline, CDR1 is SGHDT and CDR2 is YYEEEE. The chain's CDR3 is CASSLAGGTQYF. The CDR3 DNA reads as TGTGCCAGCAGCTTGGCCGGGGGTACGCAGTACTTC.

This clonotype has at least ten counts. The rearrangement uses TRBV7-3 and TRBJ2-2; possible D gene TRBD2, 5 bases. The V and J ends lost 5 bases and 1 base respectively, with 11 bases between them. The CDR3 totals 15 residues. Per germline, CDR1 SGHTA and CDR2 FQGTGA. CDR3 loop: CASSPRGGNTGELFF. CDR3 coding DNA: TGTGCCAGCAGCCCACGAGGAGGGAACACCGGGGAGCTGTTTTTT.

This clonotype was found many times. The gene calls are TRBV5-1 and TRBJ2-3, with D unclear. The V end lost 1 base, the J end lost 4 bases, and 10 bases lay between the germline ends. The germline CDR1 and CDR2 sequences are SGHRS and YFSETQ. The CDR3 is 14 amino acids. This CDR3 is CASSLKGYADTQYF. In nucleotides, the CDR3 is TGCGCCAGCAGCTTGAAGGGTTATGCAGATACGCAGTATTTT.